The present TCR beta chain was sequenced within a study of cytomegalovirus exposure and HLA in healthy donors. PCR involved 60 Vbeta and 13 Jbeta primers. Here immunoSEQ multiplex PCR was the method, and the copy in TCRdb shows in-frame clones only, minus some. Here the sample spans some 140,000 clones, 8.9% being singletons. Study-level findings and limits: Reports described diagnosis of cytomegalovirus status by the classifier as highly specific and sensitive.

With regard to this clone: Its antigen is as yet unknown.

The CDR3 is 13 residues long. Trimming took off 8 bases at V and 3 bases at J, with 13 bases between the two ends. Germline V gives CDR1 SNHLY, CDR2 FYNNEI. What was sequenced was PBMCs. The clonotype was recovered from a woman aged 35 to 49 in good health and CMV-seropositive. This chain links TRBV2 with TRBJ1-1; no definite D call. Here the CDR3 reads CASGSSVYTEAFF. DNA for the CDR3: TGTGCCAGCGGCTCCTCAGTGTACACTGAAGCTTTCTTT.